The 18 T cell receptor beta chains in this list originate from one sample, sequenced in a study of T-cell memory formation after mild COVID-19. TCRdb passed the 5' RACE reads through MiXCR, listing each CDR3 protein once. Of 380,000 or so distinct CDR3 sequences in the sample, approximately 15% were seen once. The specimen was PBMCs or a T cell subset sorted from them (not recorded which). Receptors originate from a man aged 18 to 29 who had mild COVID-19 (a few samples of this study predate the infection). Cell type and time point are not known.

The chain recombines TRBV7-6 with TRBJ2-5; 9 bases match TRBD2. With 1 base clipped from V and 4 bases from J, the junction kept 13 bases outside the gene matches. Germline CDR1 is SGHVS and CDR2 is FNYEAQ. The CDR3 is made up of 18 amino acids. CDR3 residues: CASSLGPKAGRGGETQYF. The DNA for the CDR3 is TGTGCCAGCAGCTTAGGTCCGAAGGCAGGGCGGGGGGGAGAGACCCAGTACTTC.

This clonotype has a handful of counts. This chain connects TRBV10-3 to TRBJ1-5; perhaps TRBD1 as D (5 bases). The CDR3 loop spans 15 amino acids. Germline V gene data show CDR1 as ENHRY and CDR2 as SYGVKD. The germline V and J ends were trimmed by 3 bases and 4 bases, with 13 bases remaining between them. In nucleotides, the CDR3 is TGTGCCATCAGTGATGGCGGGGGGGAGAATCAGCCCCAGCATTTT. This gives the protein CAISDGGGENQPQHF.

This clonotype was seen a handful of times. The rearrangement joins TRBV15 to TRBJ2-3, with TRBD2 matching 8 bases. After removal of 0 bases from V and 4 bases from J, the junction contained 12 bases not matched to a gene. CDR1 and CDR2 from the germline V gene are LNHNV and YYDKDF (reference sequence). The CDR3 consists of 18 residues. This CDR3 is CATSRDTPLSGGPDTQYF. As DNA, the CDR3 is TGTGCCACCAGCAGAGATACTCCACTCTCGGGGGGGCCAGATACGCAGTATTTT. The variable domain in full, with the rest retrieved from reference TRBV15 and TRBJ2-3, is DAMVIQNPRYQVTQFGKPVTLSCSQTLNHNVMYWYQQKSSQAPKLLFHYYDKDFNNEADTPDNFQSRRPNTSFCFLDIRSPGLGDTAMYLCATSRDTPLSGGPDTQYFGPGTRLTVL.

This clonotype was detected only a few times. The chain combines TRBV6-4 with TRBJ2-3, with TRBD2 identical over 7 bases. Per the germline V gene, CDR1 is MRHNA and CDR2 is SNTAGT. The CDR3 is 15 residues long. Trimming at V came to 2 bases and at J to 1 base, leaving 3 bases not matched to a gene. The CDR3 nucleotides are TGTGCCAGCAGTGACGGGGCGGGGGGCACAGATACGCAGTATTTT. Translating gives CASSDGAGGTDTQYF.

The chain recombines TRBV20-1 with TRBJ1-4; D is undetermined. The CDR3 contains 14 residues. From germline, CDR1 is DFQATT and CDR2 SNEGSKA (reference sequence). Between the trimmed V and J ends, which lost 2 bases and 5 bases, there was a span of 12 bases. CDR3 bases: TGCAGTGCTAGAAACTATCAAGTGAATGAAAAACTGTTTTTT. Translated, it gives CSARNYQVNEKLFF.

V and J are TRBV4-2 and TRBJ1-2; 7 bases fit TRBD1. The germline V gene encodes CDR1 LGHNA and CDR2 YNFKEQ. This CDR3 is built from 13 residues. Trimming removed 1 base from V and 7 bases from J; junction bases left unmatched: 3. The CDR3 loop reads CASSQGTGAGYTF. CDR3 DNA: TGTGCCAGCAGCCAAGGAACAGGGGCTGGCTACACCTTC.

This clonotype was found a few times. Here the CDR3 reads CATSGGSWQPQHF. The CDR3 DNA is TGTGCCACCAGTGGCGGGAGCTGGCAGCCCCAGCATTTT. This chain joins TRBV24-1 and TRBJ1-5, with D uncertain. Looked up from germline, CDR1 is KGHDR and CDR2 is SFDVKD. The V end lost 5 bases, the J end lost 7 bases, and 11 bases lay between the germline ends. The CDR3 runs to 13 residues.

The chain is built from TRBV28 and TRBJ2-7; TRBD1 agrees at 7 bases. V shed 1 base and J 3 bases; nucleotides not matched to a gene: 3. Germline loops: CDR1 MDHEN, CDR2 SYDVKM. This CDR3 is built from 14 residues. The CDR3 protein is CASSLFGTDYEQYV. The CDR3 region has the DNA TGTGCCAGCAGTTTATTCGGGACAGACTACGAGCAGTACGTC.

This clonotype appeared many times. This CDR3 reads CASSTRAGELFF. The CDR3 DNA sequence: TGCGCCAGCAGTACGAGAGCCGGGGAGCTGTTTTTT. The genes are TRBV23-1 and TRBJ2-2, with no clear D. TRBV23-1 is known as an ORF, though its function is uncertain. This CDR3 region has 12 residues. Trimming removed 5 bases at V and 6 bases at J, with 7 bases between.

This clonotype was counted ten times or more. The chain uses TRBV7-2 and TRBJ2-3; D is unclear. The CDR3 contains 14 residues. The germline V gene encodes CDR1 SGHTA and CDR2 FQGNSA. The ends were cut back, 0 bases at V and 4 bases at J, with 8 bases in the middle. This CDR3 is CASSLAIQADTQYF. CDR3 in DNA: TGTGCCAGCAGCTTAGCCATCCAAGCAGATACGCAGTATTTT. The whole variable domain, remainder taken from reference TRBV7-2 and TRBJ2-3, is GAGVSQSPSNKVTEKGKDVELRCDPISGHTALYWYRQSLGQGLEFLIYFQGNSAPDKSGLPSDRFSAERTGGSVSTLTIQRTQQEDSAVYLCASSLAIQADTQYFGPGTRLTVL.

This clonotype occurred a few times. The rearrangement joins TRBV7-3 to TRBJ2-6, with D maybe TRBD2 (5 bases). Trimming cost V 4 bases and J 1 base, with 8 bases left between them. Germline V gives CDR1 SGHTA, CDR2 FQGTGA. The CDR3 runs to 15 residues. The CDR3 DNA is TGTGCCAGCAGCTATCCGGGGTCTGGGGCCAACGTCCTGACTTTC. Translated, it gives CASSYPGSGANVLTF.

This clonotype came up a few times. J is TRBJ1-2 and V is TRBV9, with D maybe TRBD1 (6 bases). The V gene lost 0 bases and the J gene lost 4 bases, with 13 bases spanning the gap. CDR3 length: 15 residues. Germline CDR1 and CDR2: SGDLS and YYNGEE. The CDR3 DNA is TGTGCCAGCAGCGTAGCGGGGGGCCCTACCTATGGCTACACCTTC. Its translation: CASSVAGGPTYGYTF.

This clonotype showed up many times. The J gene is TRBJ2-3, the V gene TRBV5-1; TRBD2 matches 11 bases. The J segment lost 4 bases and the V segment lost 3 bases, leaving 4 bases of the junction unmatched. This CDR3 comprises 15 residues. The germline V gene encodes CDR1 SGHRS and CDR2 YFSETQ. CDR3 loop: CASSSGLADSDTQYF. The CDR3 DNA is TGCGCCAGCAGCTCGGGACTAGCGGATTCAGATACGCAGTATTTT.

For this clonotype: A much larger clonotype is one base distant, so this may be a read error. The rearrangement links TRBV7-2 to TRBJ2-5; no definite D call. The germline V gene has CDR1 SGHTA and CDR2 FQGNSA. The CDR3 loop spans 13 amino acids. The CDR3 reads CASSLPETETKYF. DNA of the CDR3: TGTGCCAGCAGCCTCCCCGAGACGGAGACCAAGTACTTC. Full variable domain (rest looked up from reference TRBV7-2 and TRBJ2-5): GAGVSQSPSNKVTEKGKDVELRCDPISGHTALYWYRQSLGQGLEFLIYFQGNSAPDKSGLPSDRFSAERTGGSVSTLTIQRTQQEDSAVYLCASSLPETETKYFGPGTRLLVL.

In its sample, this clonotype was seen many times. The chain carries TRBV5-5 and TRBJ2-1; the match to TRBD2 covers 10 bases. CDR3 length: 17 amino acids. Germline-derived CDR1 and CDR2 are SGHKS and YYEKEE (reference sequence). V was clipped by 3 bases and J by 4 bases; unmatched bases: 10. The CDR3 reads CASSWFSGGSRYNEQFF. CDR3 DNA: TGTGCCAGCAGCTGGTTTAGCGGGGGGTCTAGGTACAATGAGCAGTTCTTC. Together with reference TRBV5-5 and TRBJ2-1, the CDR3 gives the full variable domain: DAGVTQSPTHLIKTRGQQVTLRCSPISGHKSVSWYQQVLGQGPQFIFQYYEKEERGRGNFPDRFSARQFPNYSSELNVNALLLGDSALYLCASSWFSGGSRYNEQFFGPGTRLTVL.

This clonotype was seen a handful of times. CDR3 sequence: CASSEAKRNYGYTF. Here the CDR3 DNA reads TGTGCCAGCAGTGAAGCTAAACGGAACTATGGCTACACCTTC. V and J are TRBV2 and TRBJ1-2; D gene ambiguous. This CDR3 region has 14 residues. V gave up 0 bases and J gave up 2 bases, with 7 bases separating them. The germline V gene has CDR1 SNHLY and CDR2 FYNNEI.

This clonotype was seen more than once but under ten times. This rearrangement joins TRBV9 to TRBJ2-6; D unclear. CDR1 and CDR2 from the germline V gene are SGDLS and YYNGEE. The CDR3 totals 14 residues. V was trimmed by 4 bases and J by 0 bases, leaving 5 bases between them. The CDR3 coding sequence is TGTGCCAGCAGCAGACACTCTGGGGCCAACGTCCTGACTTTC. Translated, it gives CASSRHSGANVLTF.

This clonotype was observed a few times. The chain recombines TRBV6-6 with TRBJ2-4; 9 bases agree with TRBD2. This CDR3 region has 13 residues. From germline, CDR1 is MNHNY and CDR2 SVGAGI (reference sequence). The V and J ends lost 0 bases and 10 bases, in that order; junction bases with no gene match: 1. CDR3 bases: TGTGCCAGCAGTTACTCGGGACTAGCTATTCAGTACTTC. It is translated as CASSYSGLAIQYF.